A single sample gave rise to the 29 T cell receptor beta chains below, sequenced in a study of blood T cells in healthy people across ages. For the second PCR, which ran for about 7 to 12 cycles, a sample-barcoded 5' primer and a J-beta primer mix were used. TCRdb used MiXCR to reprocess the 5' RACE reads, holding one entry per CDR3 protein. The sample consists of 920,000 or so distinct CDR3 sequences, roughly 45% of them appearing once. The sequenced sample was blood. These TCRs come from an older woman in good health.

There are a few counts of this clonotype. The chain recombines TRBV5-1 with TRBJ2-7, with 8 positions matching TRBD1. V was pared by 4 bases and J by 3 bases, with 12 bases of the junction left unmatched. The length of the CDR3 is 16 residues. Looked up from germline, CDR1 is SGHRS and CDR2 is YFSETQ. The CDR3 region is CASSETTDRAYYEQYF. The DNA of the CDR3 is TGCGCCAGCAGCGAAACTACGGACAGGGCTTACTACGAGCAGTACTTC.

The table lists this clonotype with a count of one. The V gene is TRBV19, the J gene TRBJ2-1; 9 bases line up with TRBD2. Germline lookup yields CDR1 LNHDA and CDR2 SQIVND (reference sequence). The CDR3 contains 13 residues. The V and J ends lost 10 bases and 7 bases, in that order; junction bases with no gene match: 8. The CDR3 nucleotides are TGTGCCACCGAAGCGGGAGGTCGGAATGAGCAGTTCTTC. Its protein product is CATEAGGRNEQFF.

The chain uses TRBV21-1 and TRBJ2-1; TRBD2, the table's D call, was not compared with the DNA. TRBV21-1 is a known pseudogene. CDR3 length equals 20 residues. The CDR3 here is CASSKTGTSGSCRNSNEQFF. The CDR3 nucleotides are TGTGCCAGCAGCAAAACGGGGACTAGCGGGAGTTGTCGAAACTCCAATGAGCAGTTCTTC.

The chain joins TRBV30 to TRBJ1-2; D is undetermined. Germline CDR1 and CDR2: GTSNPN and SVGIG (reference sequence). The CDR3 is 12 residues long. The ends were cut back, 5 bases at V and 5 bases at J, with 12 bases in the middle. CDR3 DNA sequence: TGTGCCTGGTCCGGGCAGGCGTATGGCTACACCTTC. Amino acids: CAWSGQAYGYTF.

The rearrangement joins TRBV11-2 to TRBJ2-1; unclear D gene. Germline-derived CDR1 and CDR2 are SGHAT and FQNNGV. CDR3 size: 16 residues. Trimming pared 5 bases from V and 0 bases from J, leaving 14 bases between. The CDR3 DNA follows: TGTGCCAGCAGCGACCGCGGAACGAGCTCCTACAATGAGCAGTTCTTC. It yields the protein CASSDRGTSSYNEQFF.

The chain recombines TRBV18 with TRBJ2-3; D is uncertain. CDR3 length: 13 amino acids. V was trimmed by 6 bases and J by 2 bases, leaving 9 bases between them. Germline assignment: CDR1 KGHSH and CDR2 LQKENI. The CDR3: CASSQRTTDTQYF. As DNA, the CDR3 is TGTGCCAGCTCCCAGAGAACCACAGATACGCAGTATTTT.

This rearrangement joins TRBV7-7 to TRBJ2-1; D is undetermined. Between the trimmed V and J ends, which lost 2 bases and 9 bases, there was a span of 11 bases. The CDR3 spans 13 residues. Germline lookup yields CDR1 SSHAT and CDR2 FNYEAQ (reference sequence). CDR3 sequence reads: CASSLSSSGEQFF. CDR3 DNA: TGTGCCAGCAGCTTATCCAGCAGTGGTGAGCAGTTCTTC.

This clonotype was detected only a few times. The gene calls are TRBV6-6 and TRBJ1-6, with D uncertain. V lost 7 bases and J 0 bases, leaving 7 bases between the germline ends. CDR3 length: 14 residues. CDR1 is MNHNY, CDR2 SVGAGI, per germline (reference sequence). This CDR3 is CASTHSSYNSPLHF. CDR3 in DNA: TGTGCCAGCACCCACAGCTCCTATAATTCACCCCTCCACTTT.

The chain has TRBV29-1 and TRBJ2-7; 13 bases match TRBD2. With 7 bases clipped from V and 1 base from J, the junction kept 7 bases outside the gene matches. The V gene's germline CDR1 is SQVTM and CDR2 ANQGSEA. The CDR3 loop spans 15 amino acids. The CDR3 nucleotides are TGCAGCGCGGCGGGACTAGCGGGGTTATCCTACGAGCAGTACTTC. Protein sequence: CSAAGLAGLSYEQYF.

The CDR3 sequence is CSARGLRGQYEQYF. In nucleotides, the CDR3 is TGCAGTGCTAGAGGGCTCAGGGGGCAATACGAGCAGTACTTC. The genes are TRBV20-1 and TRBJ2-7, with 8 bases lining up with TRBD1. Germline V gene lookup returns CDR1 DFQATT and CDR2 SNEGSKA (reference sequence). This CDR3 has 14 amino acids. With V trimmed by 1 base and J by 4 bases, 6 bases remained unmatched.

The V call is TRBV24-1, the J call TRBJ2-1; TRBD2 might be the D (5 bases). Looked up from germline, CDR1 is KGHDR and CDR2 is SFDVKD. This CDR3 comprises 16 residues. Between the trimmed V and J ends, which lost 3 bases and 3 bases, there was a span of 14 bases. The CDR3 bases are TGTGCCACCAGTGATAAGGGTGGGAGTAACTACAATGAGCAGTTCTTC. Translated, it gives CATSDKGGSNYNEQFF.

J is TRBJ2-7 and V is TRBV21-1; TRBD2, the D gene given by the table, was not confirmed from the DNA. TRBV21-1 is deemed a pseudogene. This CDR3 region has 16 residues. The CDR3 protein is CASSAFTSGRVHEQYF. The DNA of the CDR3 is TGTGCCAGCAGCGCCTTCACTAGCGGGAGGGTCCACGAGCAGTACTTC.

This rearrangement joins TRBV4-2 to TRBJ2-1; the match to TRBD2 covers 12 bases. In germline, CDR1 is LGHNA, CDR2 YNFKEQ. Unmatched junction bases numbered 16, after V lost 0 bases and J lost 10 bases. This CDR3 comprises 19 residues. The CDR3 protein is CASSQDLVGSSGRADEQFF. In DNA form, the CDR3 reads TGTGCCAGCAGCCAAGATTTGGTGGGGTCTAGCGGGAGGGCCGACGAGCAGTTCTTC.

Only a few counts were recorded for this clonotype. V and J are TRBV7-2 and TRBJ2-7, with D possibly matching TRBD2 (6 bases). Trimming cost V 5 bases and J 2 bases, with 16 bases left between them. Germline V gene data show CDR1 as SGHTA and CDR2 as FQGNSA. The CDR3 loop spans 15 amino acids. The CDR3 DNA is TGTGCCAGCAGCCGAGACACCGCGGGGACCTACGAGCAGTACTTC. This sequence encodes CASSRDTAGTYEQYF. The whole variable domain, filled in from reference TRBV7-2 and TRBJ2-7, reads GAGVSQSPSNKVTEKGKDVELRCDPISGHTALYWYRQSLGQGLEFLIYFQGNSAPDKSGLPSDRFSAERTGGSVSTLTIQRTQQEDSAVYLCASSRDTAGTYEQYFGPGTRLTVT.

The V and J genes are TRBV4-2 and TRBJ2-5; D remains unclear. There are 15 residues in the CDR3. Trimming took 4 bases from V and 0 from J, leaving 12 bases between them. Germline CDR1 and CDR2: LGHNA and YNFKEQ. The chain's CDR3 is CASSPSPADQETQYF. CDR3 DNA: TGTGCCAGCAGCCCTTCCCCCGCGGACCAAGAGACCCAGTACTTC.

The J gene is TRBJ2-7, the V gene TRBV12-3 or TRBV12-4; tentative D call: TRBD2 (5 bases). The CDR3 has 14 residues. Trimming removed 5 bases at V and 0 bases at J, with 11 bases between. CDR3 sequence reads: CASSPRTFSYEQYF. The CDR3 DNA is TGTGCCAGCAGTCCCAGGACTTTCTCCTACGAGCAGTACTTC.

This clonotype has more than one count but fewer than ten. The chain carries TRBV7-2 and TRBJ1-2; 7 positions agree with TRBD1. J gave up 1 base and V 8 bases, and 1 base lay outside the gene matches. The CDR3 spans 12 residues. The germline CDR1 and CDR2 sequences are SGHTA and FQGNSA. DNA of the CDR3: TGTGCCAGCGGACAGGTTAACTATGGCTACACCTTC. Protein sequence: CASGQVNYGYTF.

The chain uses TRBV3-1 and TRBJ1-2; tentatively, D is TRBD1 (5 bases). Germline loops: CDR1 LGHDT, CDR2 YNNKEL (reference sequence). The CDR3 has 15 residues. The V gene lost 0 bases and the J gene lost 3 bases, with 11 bases spanning the gap. CDR3 protein: CASSQEGTSYYGYTF. The DNA of the CDR3 is TGTGCCAGCAGCCAAGAAGGGACTTCCTACTATGGCTACACCTTC.

This clonotype was found a few times. The chain has TRBV14 and TRBJ2-5; 9 bases map to TRBD2. Germline V gene lookup returns CDR1 SGHDN and CDR2 FVKESK. V lost 4 bases and J lost 5; bases outside the gene matches: 8. This CDR3 comprises 15 residues. The CDR3 spells CASSPLLAGRETQYF. The DNA for the CDR3 is TGTGCCAGCAGCCCCCTCCTAGCGGGACGGGAGACCCAGTACTTC.

The chain links TRBV6-5 to TRBJ2-5; TRBD2 is a possible D gene (6 bases). The CDR3 covers 12 residues. The germline V gene encodes CDR1 MNHEY and CDR2 SVGAGI. The germline V and J ends were trimmed by 2 bases and 11 bases, with 12 bases remaining between them. The chain's CDR3 is CASSYRGGAQYF. The CDR3 bases are TGTGCCAGCAGTTACCGAGGAGGGGCGCAGTACTTC.

A few counts support this clonotype. The chain joins TRBV7-9 to TRBJ2-7; weak D call: TRBD2 (5 bases). The germline CDR1 and CDR2 sequences are SEHNR and FQNEAQ (reference sequence). The CDR3 consists of 14 residues. V lost 6 bases, J lost 3 bases, and 15 bases lay in between. DNA of the CDR3: TGTGCCAGCAGACCAGACGTTACTAGCTACGAGCAGTACTTC. This sequence encodes CASRPDVTSYEQYF.

This sequence joins TRBV12-3 or TRBV12-4 and TRBJ2-1; D is uncertain. Trimming shortened V by 4 bases and J by 8 bases, and 9 bases separated the two germline ends. The CDR3 has 12 residues. This CDR3 is CASSYDTDEQFF. The CDR3 DNA sequence: TGTGCCAGCAGTTACGACACGGATGAGCAGTTCTTC.

The chain has TRBV28 and TRBJ2-7, with a possible D match to TRBD1 (5 bases). The J call could be wrong; TRBJ2-4 is a better fit for the DNA end. In germline, CDR1 is MDHEN, CDR2 SYDVKM. CDR3 length equals 14 residues. CDR3 residues: CASSAQGLRNIQYF. CDR3 coding DNA: TGTGCCAGCAGTGCTCAGGGATTGAGAAACATTCAGTACTTC.

Worth noting for this clonotype: One junction end does not reproduce the germline sequence, and a read error may be involved. The chain couples TRBV12-3 or TRBV12-4 to TRBJ1-6, with 7 positions matching TRBD1. CDR3 length: 18 residues. The CDR3 region is CANSPRDSPGWDNSPLHF. CDR3 in DNA: TGTGCCAACAGTCCAAGGGACAGCCCGGGTTGGGATAATTCACCCCTCCACTTT.

This clonotype was detected a few times. The gene calls are TRBV7-8 and TRBJ2-7; no clear D. The CDR3 has 13 residues. The germline V gene has CDR1 SGHVS and CDR2 FQNEAQ. Trimming took 1 base from V and 1 from J, leaving 5 bases between them. The CDR3 spells CASSLVESYEQYF. Here the CDR3 DNA reads TGTGCCAGCAGCTTAGTGGAATCCTACGAGCAGTACTTC. Drawing the rest from reference TRBV7-8 and TRBJ2-7, the complete variable domain is GAGVSQSPRYKVAKRGQDVALRCDPISGHVSLFWYQQALGQGPEFLTYFQNEAQLDKSGLPSDRFFAERPEGSVSTLKIQRTQQEDSAVYLCASSLVESYEQYFGPGTRLTVT.

The chain joins TRBV5-1 to TRBJ2-2; D remains ambiguous. The CDR3 length is 15 residues. Germline V gene data show CDR1 as SGHRS and CDR2 as YFSETQ. Trimming stripped 0 bases from V and 4 bases from J, with 10 bases between. The CDR3 coding sequence is TGCGCCAGCAGCTTGGCGGTGGTCTCCACCGGGGAGCTGTTTTTT. This codes for CASSLAVVSTGELFF.

In regard to this clonotype: Possible read error: a much larger clone is one base away. The chain carries TRBV29-1 and TRBJ2-1, with D uncertain. With the DNA end fitting TRBJ2-7 better, the J assignment may be wrong. The CDR3 spans 16 residues. Germline CDR1 and CDR2: SQVTM and ANQGSEA. CDR3 nucleotide sequence: TGCAGCGTTGATCCGGTCGGAGCAGGAGCCTACAATGAGCAGTACTTC. Translation: CSVDPVGAGAYNEQYF.

In regard to this clonotype: An end of the junction does not agree with germline; a read error may underlie this. The rearrangement links TRBV3-1 to TRBJ2-3, with D perhaps TRBD2 (5 bases). There are 14 residues in the CDR3. Germline assignment: CDR1 LGHDT and CDR2 YNNKEL (reference sequence). CDR3 in amino acids: CASSQAGPADTRYF. In DNA, the CDR3 is TGTGCCAGCAGCCAAGCTGGGCCAGCGGATACGCGGTATTTT.

The chain recombines TRBV19 with TRBJ2-3; 9 nucleotides align to TRBD2. The junction had 7 bases not matched to a gene; V was cut back by 5 bases and J by 1 base. The CDR3 extends over 16 amino acids. Germline assignment: CDR1 LNHDA and CDR2 SQIVND (reference sequence). This chain's CDR3 is CASSYSGRAGTDTQYF. The CDR3 DNA is TGTGCCAGTAGTTATAGCGGGAGAGCCGGCACAGATACGCAGTATTTT. The whole variable domain, filled in from reference TRBV19 and TRBJ2-3, reads DGGITQSPKYLFRKEGQNVTLSCEQNLNHDAMYWYRQDPGQGLRLIYYSQIVNDFQKGDIAEGYSVSREKKESFPLTVTSAQKNPTAFYLCASSYSGRAGTDTQYFGPGTRLTVL.